These 32 T cell receptor beta chains were sequenced from one sample in a study of STAT5B mutations in CD4+ large granular lymphocyte leukemia. Method: immunoSEQ multiplex PCR; TCRdb's copy keeps in-frame clones and lacks some. The sample carries fewer than 50,000 clones, 70% to 90% recorded once. Source material: CD4+ T cells from blood buffy coats. Every receptor here comes from a human donor in good health.

This sequence joins TRBV7-3 and TRBJ2-2, with 10 bases identical to TRBD1. With V trimmed by 4 bases and J by 7 bases, 9 bases remained unmatched. The CDR3 consists of 16 residues. Per germline, CDR1 SGHTA and CDR2 FQGTGA. CDR3 nucleotide sequence: TGTGCCAGCAGCTCCTCCGGGACAGGGGTGAGCGGGGAGCTGTTTTTT. It translates to CASSSSGTGVSGELFF.

This chain connects TRBV25-1 to TRBJ2-1; D uncertain. The V end lost 3 bases, the J end lost 5 bases, and 5 bases lay between the germline ends. The CDR3 is 12 amino acids. Germline CDR1 and CDR2: MGHDK and SYGVNS. Here the CDR3 reads CASSDYNNEQFF. CDR3 nucleotides: TGTGCCAGCAGTGATTACAACAATGAGCAGTTCTTC.

The chain uses TRBV29-1 and TRBJ2-2; D remains ambiguous. The CDR3 is made up of 14 amino acids. Trimming pared 1 base from V and 3 bases from J, leaving 9 bases between. Per the germline V gene, CDR1 is SQVTM and CDR2 is ANQGSEA. The CDR3 is CSVEGQEHTGELFF. The CDR3 coding sequence is TGCAGCGTTGAAGGCCAGGAGCACACCGGGGAGCTGTTTTTT.

This chain links TRBV19 with TRBJ2-7, with 9 positions matching TRBD2. The CDR3 loop spans 15 amino acids. Germline loops: CDR1 LNHDA, CDR2 SQIVND (reference sequence). Trimming cost V 8 bases and J 2 bases; bases outside gene matches: 10. The CDR3 DNA sequence: TGTGCCAGTGCGAGGGGGGCTAGCGGGGCCTACGAGCAGTACTTC. Its translation: CASARGASGAYEQYF. Full variable domain (remainder filled in from reference TRBV19 and TRBJ2-7): DGGITQSPKYLFRKEGQNVTLSCEQNLNHDAMYWYRQDPGQGLRLIYYSQIVNDFQKGDIAEGYSVSREKKESFPLTVTSAQKNPTAFYLCASARGASGAYEQYFGPGTRLTVT.

This clone was seen a handful of times. The J gene is TRBJ1-1, the V gene TRBV6-6, with unresolved D. The CDR3 totals 13 residues. Germline V gene data show CDR1 as MNHNY and CDR2 as SVGAGI (reference sequence). V was cut by 8 bases and J by 0 bases, with 10 bases left in between. The CDR3 region is CASSRAVNTEAFF. CDR3 nucleotide sequence: TGTGCCAGCTCCAGAGCTGTGAACACTGAAGCTTTCTTT.

J is TRBJ2-3 and V is TRBV5-1; 10 bases agree with TRBD1. The germline CDR1 and CDR2 sequences are SGHRS and YFSETQ. The CDR3 has 16 amino acids. The V segment lost 0 bases and the J segment 4 bases; nucleotides outside the gene matches: 5. The CDR3 nucleotides read TGCGCCAGCAGCTTGGAGGGGGGGACAGGGGCAGATACGCAGTATTTT. Protein: CASSLEGGTGADTQYF.

This chain connects TRBV6-1 to TRBJ2-4; TRBD1 agrees at 10 bases. Germline CDR1 and CDR2: MNHNS and SASEGT. This CDR3 is built from 20 residues. Trimming took 2 bases from V and 0 from J; bases not matched to a gene: 13. CDR3 protein: CASSEIILGQGRLAKNIQYF. In nucleotides, the CDR3 is TGTGCCAGCAGTGAAATCATTTTGGGACAGGGGCGTCTAGCCAAAAACATTCAGTACTTC.

The chain uses TRBV11-1 and TRBJ2-3; TRBD1 matches at 7 bases. Germline loops: CDR1 SGHAT, CDR2 FQDESV (reference sequence). The CDR3 is 15 residues long. J gave up 2 bases and V 5 bases, and 7 bases lay outside the gene matches. CDR3 sequence (DNA): TGTGCCAGCAGCCGACAGGGTGATTACACAGATACGCAGTATTTT. As protein: CASSRQGDYTDTQYF.

V is TRBV2 and J is TRBJ2-7; 10 bases align to TRBD2. The V segment lost 4 bases and the J segment 2 bases; nucleotides outside the gene matches: 5. Germline CDR1 SNHLY, CDR2 FYNNEI. There are 15 residues in the CDR3. In DNA form, the CDR3 reads TGTGCCAGCAGTGTGTCAAGCGGGAGGGCCTACGAGCAGTACTTC. Protein sequence: CASSVSSGRAYEQYF.

J is TRBJ2-1 and V is TRBV21-1; the table names TRBD2, a call not compared with the DNA. TRBV21-1 has pseudogene status. This CDR3 has 17 amino acids. The CDR3 DNA reads TGTGCCAGCAGCTCCATGAGGGCGGGAGCCATATACAATGAGCAGTTCTTC. Protein sequence: CASSSMRAGAIYNEQFF.

This clone has a single count. J is TRBJ1-1 and V is TRBV28, with 8 positions matching TRBD1. The trim removed 6 bases at V and 4 bases at J, leaving 7 bases unmatched. Per germline, CDR1 MDHEN and CDR2 SYDVKM. This CDR3 comprises 14 residues. Here the CDR3 DNA reads TGTGCCAGCAGCTTAAACAGGGGGGTCACTGAAGCTTTCTTT. It encodes CASSLNRGVTEAFF.

This chain joins TRBV7-2 and TRBJ2-5; D is uncertain. Trimming took off 5 bases at V and 2 bases at J, with 3 bases between the two ends. CDR1 SGHTA and CDR2 FQGNSA come from the germline V gene. The CDR3 extends over 11 amino acids. This CDR3 is CASSRQETQYF. Written as DNA, the CDR3 is TGTGCCAGCAGCCGTCAAGAGACCCAGTACTTC.

The chain joins TRBV5-1 to TRBJ2-5, with 9 positions matching TRBD1. Losses at the gene ends were 3 bases for V and 5 bases for J; bases not matched to a gene: 11. CDR3 length: 16 amino acids. Germline V gene lookup returns CDR1 SGHRS and CDR2 YFSETQ. The CDR3 sequence: CASSSLGQGRGETQYF. CDR3 DNA: TGCGCCAGCAGCTCCCTGGGACAGGGCAGAGGGGAGACCCAGTACTTC. Filled out from reference TRBV5-1 and TRBJ2-5, the complete variable domain reads KAGVTQTPRYLIKTRGQQVTLSCSPISGHRSVSWYQQTPGQGLQFLFEYFSETQRNKGNFPGRFSGRQFSNSRSEMNVSTLELGDSALYLCASSSLGQGRGETQYFGPGTRLLVL.

This clone was recorded a few times. The chain's CDR3 is CASSRGNEQFF. CDR3 in DNA: TGTGCCAGCAGTAGGGGGAATGAGCAGTTCTTC. This chain uses TRBV27 with TRBJ2-1; weak D call: TRBD1 (6 bases). The CDR3 is made up of 11 amino acids. Germline assignment: CDR1 MNHEY and CDR2 SMNVEV (reference sequence). Trimming stripped 5 bases from V and 7 bases from J, with 6 bases between.

The chain combines TRBV4-3 with TRBJ2-7; 12 bases map to TRBD2. This CDR3 contains 15 residues. The ends lost 4 bases at V and 7 bases at J; junction bases unmatched: 8. Germline V gene lookup returns CDR1 LGHNA and CDR2 YSLEER. In nucleotides, the CDR3 is TGCGCCAGCAGCCCGGGCCTAGCGGGAGGGCGGGAGCAGTACTTC. Its protein product is CASSPGLAGGREQYF.

The chain links TRBV14 to TRBJ1-2, with no clear D. V dropped 2 bases and J dropped 3 bases, with 7 bases sitting between them. CDR3 length: 13 residues. The germline CDR1 and CDR2 sequences are SGHDN and FVKESK. CDR3 residues: CASSQTRYYGYTF. CDR3 bases: TGTGCCAGCAGCCAAACACGGTACTATGGCTACACCTTC.

The chain carries TRBV19 and TRBJ1-4; 7 bases match TRBD1. The germline gives CDR1 LNHDA, CDR2 SQIVND (reference sequence). This CDR3 has 16 amino acids. The V segment lost 3 bases and the J segment 0 bases; nucleotides outside the gene matches: 4. The DNA for the CDR3 is TGTGCCAGTAGTATCGGCGGGACAGCAACTAATGAAAAACTGTTTTTT. Translation gives CASSIGGTATNEKLFF.

V usage is TRBV5-8 and J usage is TRBJ2-2; possibly TRBD1 or TRBD2 for D (5 bases each). Germline values: CDR1 SGHTS, CDR2 YDEGEE. V was pared by 4 bases and J by 3 bases, with 13 bases between. The CDR3 covers 15 residues. CDR3 sequence reads: CASSRDGGYTGELFF. Here the CDR3 DNA reads TGTGCCAGCAGCCGGGACGGTGGGTACACCGGGGAGCTGTTTTTT.

The chain recombines TRBV6-6 with TRBJ2-7; the match to TRBD2 covers 9 bases. The CDR3 has 15 amino acids. With 6 bases clipped from V and 3 bases from J, the junction kept 9 bases outside the gene matches. In germline, CDR1 is MNHNY, CDR2 SVGAGI (reference sequence). CDR3 sequence reads: CASSLVAGVNYEQYF. The DNA for the CDR3 is TGTGCCAGCAGCCTTGTAGCGGGAGTAAACTACGAGCAGTACTTC.

The chain joins TRBV2 to TRBJ1-1, with D perhaps TRBD1 (5 bases). The ends were cut back, 4 bases at V and 7 bases at J, with 22 bases in the middle. This CDR3 spans 16 amino acids. The germline CDR1 and CDR2 sequences are SNHLY and FYNNEI. Here the CDR3 reads CASSGTELWTGDEAFF. CDR3 coding DNA: TGTGCCAGCAGTGGCACCGAGCTGTGGACGGGGGATGAAGCTTTCTTT.

The chain is built from TRBV30 and TRBJ2-1; D is ambiguous. The ends were cut back, 0 bases at V and 4 bases at J, with 10 bases in the middle. Germline V gives CDR1 GTSNPN, CDR2 SVGIG (reference sequence). This CDR3 has 14 residues. The CDR3 nucleotides are TGTGCCTGGAGTGTAGGAAATCGATACAATGAGCAGTTCTTC. This codes for CAWSVGNRYNEQFF.

This sequence joins TRBV30 and TRBJ1-4; D is ambiguous. The germline V gene encodes CDR1 GTSNPN and CDR2 SVGIG (reference sequence). Trimming took off 5 bases at V and 8 bases at J, with 15 bases between the two ends. This CDR3 spans 13 amino acids. The CDR3 DNA is TGTGCCTGGGACGGGAGGTTCGGCGAAAAACTGTTTTTT. Its protein product is CAWDGRFGEKLFF.

The rearrangement joins TRBV19 to TRBJ2-3; unclear D gene. Per the germline V gene, CDR1 is LNHDA and CDR2 is SQIVND (reference sequence). The CDR3 is 14 amino acids. Trimming took off 5 bases at V and 7 bases at J, with 16 bases between the two ends. CDR3 sequence (DNA): TGTGCCAGTAGTGTCGGACCCCCCGTCAATACGCAGTATTTT. Amino acid sequence: CASSVGPPVNTQYF.

V gene TRBV9 combines with J gene TRBJ1-2, with 12 bases matching TRBD1. The germline CDR1 and CDR2 sequences are SGDLS and YYNGEE. V lost 7 bases to trimming and J lost 7 bases; unmatched junction nucleotides: 5. The CDR3 is 13 amino acids. CDR3 DNA: TGTGCCAGCGGGGGGACAGGGGGCTTTGGCTACACCTTC. This codes for CASGGTGGFGYTF. The variable domain in full, with the rest retrieved from reference TRBV9 and TRBJ1-2, is DSGVTQTPKHLITATGQRVTLRCSPRSGDLSVYWYQQSLDQGLQFLIQYYNGEERAKGNILERFSAQQFPDLHSELNLSSLELGDSALYFCASGGTGGFGYTFGSGTRLTVV.

This clone was seen once. The genes are TRBV7-3 and TRBJ2-2, with D possibly TRBD2 on 6 matching bases. Trimming left V 3 bases short and J 6 bases short, with 8 bases between. The CDR3 consists of 13 residues. In germline, CDR1 is SGHTA, CDR2 FQGTGA. CDR3: CASSLRDAGELFF. The CDR3 DNA sequence: TGTGCCAGCAGCTTGCGGGACGCCGGGGAGCTGTTTTTT.

The V call is TRBV30, the J call TRBJ2-7; tentatively, D is TRBD1 or TRBD2 (5 bases each). The CDR3 length is 14 residues. The ends were cut back, 3 bases at V and 7 bases at J, with 19 bases in the middle. Germline loops: CDR1 GTSNPN, CDR2 SVGIG (reference sequence). CDR3 sequence reads: CAWSALGTWGEQYF. CDR3 sequence (DNA): TGTGCCTGGAGCGCCCTGGGGACCTGGGGGGAGCAGTACTTC.

This clone was seen only a few times. The chain is built from TRBV9 and TRBJ2-7; 9 bases line up with TRBD1. CDR1 and CDR2 from the germline V gene are SGDLS and YYNGEE. The CDR3 covers 16 residues. Germline trimming cut 0 bases from V and 0 bases from J; bases unmatched to any gene: 4. The CDR3 DNA reads TGTGCCAGCAGCGTAGAGGGGACAGGGAGCTCCTACGAGCAGTACTTC. Translating it yields CASSVEGTGSSYEQYF.

The chain is built from TRBV27 and TRBJ2-7, with 8 bases fitting TRBD1. This CDR3 contains 14 residues. Germline CDR1 reads MNHEY; CDR2 reads SMNVEV (reference sequence). V was pared by 4 bases and J by 3 bases, with 5 bases of the junction left unmatched. CDR3 sequence: CASSYQGASYEQYF. Here the CDR3 DNA reads TGTGCCAGCAGTTACCAGGGGGCGAGCTACGAGCAGTACTTC.

The J gene is TRBJ2-7, the V gene TRBV10-1; no clear D gene. In germline, CDR1 is WNHNN, CDR2 SYGVQD (reference sequence). The CDR3 covers 14 residues. Trimming removed 3 bases at V and 7 bases at J, with 16 bases between. CDR3 amino acids: CASSDRAWTGEQYF. CDR3 nucleotides: TGCGCCAGCAGTGATCGGGCCTGGACGGGTGAGCAGTACTTC.

This chain uses TRBV18 with TRBJ1-5, with 9 bases matching TRBD1. Germline CDR1 is KGHSH and CDR2 is LQKENI. J lost 5 bases, V lost 3 bases, and 5 bases had no gene match. This CDR3 region has 15 residues. DNA of the CDR3: TGTGCCAGCTCACCCAGTACAGGGGGCGATCAGCCCCAGCATTTT. Translation: CASSPSTGGDQPQHF.

The chain combines TRBV10-3 with TRBJ2-1; tentative D call: TRBD1 (6 bases). Germline CDR1 and CDR2: ENHRY and SYGVKD. The CDR3 sequence is 11 residues long. V dropped 2 bases and J dropped 10 bases, with 6 bases sitting between them. Here the CDR3 reads CAISEQGEQFF. DNA of the CDR3: TGTGCCATCAGTGAGCAGGGGGAGCAGTTCTTC.

The CDR3 here is CASSSKGQAFF. The CDR3 nucleotides read TGTGCCAGCAGTTCCAAGGGCCAAGCTTTCTTT. The chain links TRBV7-2 to TRBJ1-1; D is unresolved. V lost 6 bases to trimming and J lost 9 bases, with 11 bases between them. Germline loops: CDR1 SGHTA, CDR2 FQGNSA. The CDR3 runs to 11 residues.